This is a list of T cell receptor beta chains from one sample in a study of T-cell reconstitution after alpha-beta-depleted transplantation in children. TCRdb itself ran the PCR reads through MiXCR, one entry per CDR3 protein. The sample carries 250,000 to 400,000 distinct CDR3 sequences, 23% recorded once. Sequencing was performed on PBMCs, mostly from graft donor cells, taken 180 days after TCRalphabeta/CD19-depleted stem cell transplant. These receptors were obtained from a male patient aged 5 to 17 who had a stem cell transplant for acute lymphoblastic leukemia, so the T cells may come from the graft donor. CDR3s include the opening cysteine and the closing phenylalanine or tryptophan. The D gene is left open where the match is weak. The listing skips clone size in some rows; elsewhere it reads once, few, many or a size class.

.	.	TRBV10-3	TRBJ2-1	TGTGCCATCGCGGCCCTGGGGTACAATGAGCAGTTCTTC	CAIAALGYNEQFF
.	.	TRBV18	TRBJ2-5	TGTGCCAGCTCACCGACTAGGTCGTCAGAGACCCAGTACTTC	CASSPTRSSETQYF
.	.	TRBV11-2	TRBJ2-3	TGTGCCAGCAGCTTCCGGGAAGGCGGCACAGATACGCAGTATTTT	CASSFREGGTDTQYF
.	.	TRBV7-3	TRBJ2-7	TGTGCCAGCATCCGCAACTACGAGCAGTACTTC	CASIRNYEQYF
.	TRBD1	TRBV7-9	TRBJ1-2	TGTGCCAGCAGCTTGGTCGACAGGGCTTCCTATGGCTACACCTTC	CASSLVDRASYGYTF
.	.	TRBV18	TRBJ2-5	TGTGCCAGCTCACCAAGGGTCCTAGTCGGCCCCGAAGAGACCCAGTACTTC	CASSPRVLVGPEETQYF
few	.	TRBV18	TRBJ2-2	TGTGCCAGCTCACCACCCACAGGGAATCCCGGGGAGCTGTTTTTT	CASSPPTGNPGELFF
few	.	TRBV5-1	TRBJ1-3	TGCGCCAGCACCCCGGTACACATGAGCTCTGGAAACACCATATATTTT	CASTPVHMSSGNTIYF
.	TRBD2	TRBV12-3/TRBV12-4	TRBJ2-3	TGTGCCAGCAGTTTTCGACTAGCGGGTACAGATACGCAGTATTTT	CASSFRLAGTDTQYF
.	.	TRBV5-4	TRBJ2-3	TGTGCCAGCAGCCAGGTTATAGCGGGCACAGATACGCAGTATTTT	CASSQVIAGTDTQYF
.	.	TRBV27	TRBJ2-7	TGTGCCAGCAACCCTCGTCGGGGGGCTGGCGAGCAGTACTTC	CASNPRRGAGEQYF
.	TRBD2	TRBV19	TRBJ2-1	TGTGCCACTCGAGCGGGAGGACTCGCAATGTACTCTGACAATGAGCAGTTCTTC	CATRAGGLAMYSDNEQFF
few	.	TRBV18	TRBJ1-5	TGTGCCAGCTCGCTCGGGGGCCCCAATCAGCCCCAGCATTTT	CASSLGGPNQPQHF
few	.	TRBV6-5	TRBJ2-1	TGTGCCAGCAGTTACCCCCTAGAAACCTCAGGCAATGAGCAGTTCTTC	CASSYPLETSGNEQFF
.	TRBD1	TRBV28	TRBJ2-7	TGTGCCAGCAGTTCCGGACAGGGCCTAACCTACGAGCAGTACTTC	CASSSGQGLTYEQYF